A selection of T cell receptor beta chains follows, all from one sample in a study of shared clonotypes between healthy human individuals. Only in-frame clones appear in the TCRdb table, and some are missing; sequencing was by immunoSEQ multiplex PCR. The sample comprises just over 2,000,000 clones, 95% of which are singletons, and around 0.13% rests with the top ten. Sequenced input: naive CD4+ T cells sorted from blood. The source of these receptors is a man aged 18 to 29 in good health. Both conserved end residues are part of each CDR3. The D gene is left open where the match is weak. Clone size appears in some rows only: once, few, many, or a class for an expanded clone.

d_call j_call v_call clone_size cdr3_aa cdr3_nt
. TRBJ1-4 TRBV10-2 . CASSDTTNEKLFF TGCGCCAGCAGCGACACCACTAATGAAAAACTGTTTTTT
. TRBJ2-7 TRBV19 . CASSIAGKPYEQYF TGTGCCAGTAGTATAGCGGGGAAACCCTACGAGCAGTACTTC
TRBD1 TRBJ2-7 TRBV4-1 . CASSQVRGQAYEQYF TGCGCCAGCAGCCAAGTTCGGGGACAGGCGTACGAGCAGTACTTC
. TRBJ1-1 TRBV5-1 . CASSGSQANTGAFF TGCGCCAGCAGCGGATCTCAAGCGAACACGGGCGCTTTCTTT
TRBD1 TRBJ2-7 TRBV28 once CASPTRTGAFYEQYF TGTGCCAGCCCGACGAGGACAGGGGCCTTCTACGAGCAGTACTTC
. TRBJ2-1 TRBV5-4 . CASSLPGGSYNEQFF TGTGCCAGCAGCCTCCCCGGGGGTTCCTACAATGAGCAGTTCTTC
. TRBJ1-2 TRBV10-3 . CASRPPGSYGYTF TGTGCCAGCAGACCTCCGGGATCCTATGGCTACACCTTC
. TRBJ2-5 TRBV5-6 . CASSLSWVDQGTQYF TGTGCCAGCAGCTTGAGTTGGGTAGATCAGGGGACCCAGTACTTC
. TRBJ2-7 TRBV15 . CATSRDRWSSYEQYF TGTGCCACCAGCAGAGATCGATGGAGCTCCTACGAGCAGTACTTC
. TRBJ2-1 TRBV9 . CASSVAPHNEQFF TGTGCCAGCAGCGTAGCGCCCCACAATGAGCAGTTCTTC
TRBD1 TRBJ2-1 TRBV7-9 . CASTSYLGQGFNEQFF TGTGCCAGCACTTCTTACCTGGGACAGGGATTCAATGAGCAGTTCTTC
TRBD1 TRBJ1-5 TRBV6-5 . CASSYSDRGNQPQHF TGTGCCAGCAGTTATTCGGACAGGGGGAATCAGCCCCAGCATTTT
TRBD2 TRBJ2-5 TRBV6-5 . CASSYSTSGGETQYF TGTGCCAGCAGTTACTCAACTAGCGGGGGAGAGACCCAGTACTTC
TRBD1 TRBJ2-1 TRBV6-5 . CASSSGTGWGNEQFF TGTGCCAGCAGTTCCGGGACAGGGTGGGGCAATGAGCAGTTCTTC
TRBD2 TRBJ2-3 TRBV7-2 . CASSPGTSGSDTQYF TGTGCCAGCAGCCCTGGGACTAGCGGGAGTGACACGCAGTATTTT
TRBD1 TRBJ1-1 TRBV19 . CASGRRNQGAEAFF TGTGCCAGTGGCAGACGGAACCAGGGGGCAGAAGCTTTCTTT
. TRBJ1-6 TRBV6-5 . CASSYGQNNSPLHF TGTGCCAGCAGTTACGGGCAGAATAATTCACCCCTCCACTTT
TRBD2 TRBJ2-7 TRBV5-4 . CASSRGLAGVTGEQYF TGTGCCAGCAGCAGGGGACTAGCGGGAGTGACAGGGGAGCAGTACTTC
. TRBJ1-5 TRBV7-9 . CASSLGVGQGDNQPQHF TGTGCCAGCAGCTTAGGGGTTGGGCAGGGCGACAATCAGCCCCAGCATTTT
TRBD1 TRBJ2-2 TRBV5-1 . CASSSESQGASGELFF TGCGCCAGCAGCTCCGAATCTCAGGGGGCGTCCGGGGAGCTGTTTTTT
. TRBJ1-2 TRBV6-1 . CASSEEGGMSYGYTF TGTGCCAGCAGTGAAGAGGGGGGAATGTCCTATGGCTACACCTTC
. TRBJ2-1 TRBV9 . CASSALGYSYNEQFF TGTGCCAGCAGCGCTTTAGGATATTCCTACAATGAGCAGTTCTTC
. TRBJ2-7 TRBV9 once CASSVATTDLGYEQYF TGTGCCAGCAGCGTAGCTACGACAGACCTTGGGTACGAGCAGTACTTC
TRBD2 TRBJ2-2 TRBV7-2 . CASSFLGLATGSTGELFF TGTGCCAGCAGCTTCCTGGGACTAGCTACTGGTAGCACCGGGGAGCTGTTTTTT
TRBD2 TRBJ2-1 TRBV10-1 . CASSSSGGHNEQFF TGCGCCAGCAGTTCTAGCGGAGGCCACAATGAGCAGTTCTTC
. TRBJ2-1 TRBV28 . CASRLGTANEQFF TGTGCCAGCAGGCTTGGAACGGCCAATGAGCAGTTCTTC
TRBD2 TRBJ2-3 TRBV2 . CASRDLTSGVGDTQYF TGTGCCAGCAGGGACCTGACTAGCGGGGTTGGAGATACGCAGTATTTT
. TRBJ1-1 TRBV4-1 . CASSQFQGNTEAFF TGCGCCAGCAGCCAATTCCAGGGAAACACTGAAGCTTTCTTT
. TRBJ1-2 TRBV14 . CASSQTAWYGYTF TGTGCCAGCAGCCAAACGGCCTGGTATGGCTACACCTTC
. TRBJ1-4 TRBV7-7 . CARRRDRANEKLFF TGTGCTAGGAGACGTGACAGAGCTAATGAAAAACTGTTTTTT
TRBD1 TRBJ1-1 TRBV25-1 . CASTPTGGLNTEAFF TGTGCCAGCACCCCGACAGGGGGACTCAACACTGAAGCTTTCTTT
. TRBJ1-6 TRBV18 . CASSLIEDSPLHF TGTGCCAGCTCCCTGATAGAGGATTCACCCCTCCACTTT
TRBD1 TRBJ1-1 TRBV13 . CASSPQGVSGWNTEAFF TGTGCCAGCAGCCCCCAGGGGGTTAGTGGATGGAACACTGAAGCTTTCTTT